The 4 T cell receptor beta chains in this list originate from one sample, sequenced in a study of T cell responses to AZD1222 COVID-19 vaccine. Sequencing was performed with immunoSEQ multiplex PCR; in TCRdb, only in-frame clones are kept and a portion is missing. The sample has about 160,000 clones, roughly 90% seen once; the top ten hold around 4.4%. Source: peripheral blood, taken 28 days after the second AZD1222 dose. The receptors were gathered from an adult who received the AZD1222 COVID-19 vaccine.

This clone was seen a single time. The chain couples TRBV6-5 to TRBJ1-2, with TRBD1 matching 7 bases. This CDR3 region has 14 residues. Germline trimming cut 6 bases from V and 3 bases from J; bases unmatched to any gene: 7. Germline V gene data show CDR1 as MNHEY and CDR2 as SVGAGI. For the CDR3, the DNA is TGTGCCAGCAGCGACAGGGAACGTGACTATGGCTACACCTTC. Encoded protein: CASSDRERDYGYTF.

The genes are TRBV6-5 and TRBJ1-1, with D possibly TRBD1 on 5 matching bases. The germline CDR1 and CDR2 sequences are MNHEY and SVGAGI. V was trimmed by 2 bases and J by 2 bases, leaving 15 bases between them. The CDR3 spans 16 residues. CDR3 loop: CASSYIKGQGNTEAFF. In DNA form, the CDR3 reads TGTGCCAGCAGTTACATCAAAGGGCAGGGAAACACTGAAGCTTTCTTT.

This clone has only one observation. The chain uses TRBV4-1 and TRBJ2-1; TRBD2 might be the D (6 bases). V was trimmed by 4 bases and J by 4 bases, leaving 11 bases between them. The CDR3 has 14 residues. In germline, CDR1 is MGHRA, CDR2 YSYEKL. Here the CDR3 reads CASSPEGGYNEQFF. DNA for the CDR3: TGCGCCAGCAGCCCGGAGGGTGGGTACAATGAGCAGTTCTTC.

The chain has TRBV30 and TRBJ1-4, with D uncertain. This CDR3 contains 13 residues. The V end lost 5 bases, the J end lost 2 bases, and 9 bases lay between the germline ends. Germline loops: CDR1 GTSNPN, CDR2 SVGIG (reference sequence). CDR3 nucleotides: TGTGCCTGGTTACCGGCCACTAATGAAAAACTGTTTTTT. It encodes CAWLPATNEKLFF.